This TCR beta chain was sequenced during a study (dated by TCRdb to between 2021 and 2024). PBMCs were isolated from peripheral blood, and genomic DNA from unsorted PBMCs was used for TCR beta sequencing. The research as a whole found: Further investigation, including longitudinal sampling and assessment of a control group, is stated by the authors to be required.

As regards this clone: The antigen it binds to is not known. No base-level quality is on record; no much larger clone is a single base apart.

Survey-level sequencing on the immunoSEQ platform was used to profile the TCR beta chain repertoires. The original methods were these. Repertoire diversity was quantified by the inverse Simpson index, and CDR3 amino acid length spectratypes and V-J pairing frequencies were compared. To annotate clonotypes specific to SARS-CoV-2, CMV, influenza A and EBV, TCR beta CDR3 sequences were compared against VDJdb. Sourced from immuneACCESS, this table was stored by TCRdb with only in-frame sequences that have V and J called. A share of the clones is absent; for the studies checked, an unresolved V gene accounts for under half, and the remainder has no known explanation. That table is the source of V, J and clone size, and D and trimming were worked out from the DNA. Here the sample has tens of thousands of clones; over 85% occur a single time. The ten biggest clones cover under 4.5% of the sample. The CDR3, from cysteine to phenylalanine, totals 13 residues. Here the CDR3 DNA is all that survives: 39 bases in frame from base 1. CDR1 and CDR2 (GTSNPN, SVGIG) derive from the germline V gene (reference sequence). Trimming leaves V shorter by 2 bases and J shorter by 8 bases, with the junction holding 6 bases beyond the gene matches.

The sequenced sample was PBMCs. The receptor chain draws on TRBV30 and TRBJ1-2; the junction holds 9 bases that match TRBD1. The TCR originated in a man in his forties or fifties with rheumatoid arthritis. The DNA is as follows: TGTGCCTGGAGTCCGGACAGGGGCGAGGGCTACACCTTC. This encodes CAWSPDRGEGYTF. With the portions outside the CDR3 filled from the reference TRBV30 and TRBJ1-2 genes, the complete variable region becomes SQTIHQWPATLVQPVGSPLSLECTVEGTSNPNLYWYRQAAGRGLQLLFYSVGIGQISSEVPQNLSASRPQDRQFILSSKKLLLSDSGFYLCAWSPDRGEGYTFGSGTRLTVV.